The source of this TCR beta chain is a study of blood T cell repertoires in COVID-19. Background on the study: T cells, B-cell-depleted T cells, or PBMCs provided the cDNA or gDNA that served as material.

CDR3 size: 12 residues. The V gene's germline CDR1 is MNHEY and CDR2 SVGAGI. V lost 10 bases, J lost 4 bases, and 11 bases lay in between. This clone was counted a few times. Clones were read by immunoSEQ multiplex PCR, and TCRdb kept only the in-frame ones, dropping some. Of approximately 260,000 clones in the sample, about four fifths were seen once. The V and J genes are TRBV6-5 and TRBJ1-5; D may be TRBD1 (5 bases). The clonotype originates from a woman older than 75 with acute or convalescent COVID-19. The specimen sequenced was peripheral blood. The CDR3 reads CATGTHNQPQHF. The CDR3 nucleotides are TGTGCCACCGGGACTCATAATCAGCCCCAGCATTTT.